The text below deals with one TCR beta chain. Antigen: not known. The data were obtained in a study of T cell responses to AZD1222 COVID-19 vaccine. Study outcomes and limitations: None of the repertoires were sampled until the peak T cell response had passed. In a largely white British group with more females than males, clonal diversity was possibly underestimated. Unmutated variant regions are reportedly the target of nearly half of TCRs that are spike-specific.

Germline CDR1 is LNHNV and CDR2 is YYDKDF (reference sequence). The CDR3 runs 14 residues. V dropped 1 base and J dropped 6 bases, with 11 bases sitting between them. Sequencing used immunoSEQ multiplex PCR; TCRdb keeps in-frame clones, though not all of them. The top ten hold around 4.4% of the sample, which has 90,000 to 110,000 clones, about 90% seen once. This specimen consisted of peripheral blood, obtained 28 days after the second AZD1222 dose. The rearrangement links TRBV15 to TRBJ2-3; D unclear. The source of this sequence is an adult who received the AZD1222 COVID-19 vaccine. The CDR3 sequence: CATSRGTLPDTQYF. The CDR3 nucleotides are TGTGCCACCAGCAGAGGGACCCTCCCGGATACGCAGTATTTT.